These 25 T cell receptor beta chains were sequenced from one sample in a study of response to subunit inactivated influenza vaccine. TCRdb fed the RT-PCR reads into MiXCR, producing one record per CDR3 protein. The sample records under 800,000 distinct CDR3 sequences, approximately 15% being singletons. Sequencing used PBMCs from blood, obtained approximately 15 days before vaccination. These receptors were collected from a man aged 45-60 years who received an inactivated influenza vaccine.

V gene TRBV20-1 combines with J gene TRBJ1-6; 8 nucleotides agree with TRBD1. CDR3 length: 15 residues. V was clipped by 3 bases and J by 6 bases; unmatched bases: 7. The germline gives CDR1 DFQATT, CDR2 SNEGSKA (reference sequence). The CDR3 loop reads CSASRAGGRNSPLHF. The CDR3 nucleotides are TGCAGTGCTAGTAGGGCAGGGGGCCGTAATTCACCCCTCCACTTT.

At least ten counts were recorded for this clonotype. V and J are TRBV12-3 or TRBV12-4 and TRBJ2-2; a weak D match, TRBD2 (6 bases). Trimming shortened V by 8 bases and J by 3 bases, and 10 bases separated the two germline ends. The CDR3 is 13 amino acids. Here the CDR3 reads CASGGTYTGELFF. The CDR3, as DNA: TGTGCCAGCGGCGGGACTTACACCGGGGAGCTGTTTTTT.

In its sample, this clonotype was seen a few times. V usage is TRBV5-1 and J usage is TRBJ2-2, with D possibly matching TRBD2 (7 bases). Trimming stripped 0 bases from V and 5 bases from J, with 17 bases between. The length of the CDR3 is 17 residues. Germline loops: CDR1 SGHRS, CDR2 YFSETQ. The CDR3 region has the DNA TGCGCCAGCAGCTTGGCTCCCGGGGGGCCCCAGACCGGGGAGCTGTTTTTT. This gives the protein CASSLAPGGPQTGELFF.

This clonotype was detected only a few times. This chain links TRBV7-8 with TRBJ2-1, with D possibly matching TRBD1 (5 bases). CDR3 length: 13 residues. Trimming removed 8 bases from V and 9 bases from J, with 17 bases in between. CDR1 SGHVS and CDR2 FQNEAQ come from the germline V gene. In DNA form, the CDR3 reads TGTGCCAGCGACATGGGGCCTGGGGTTGAGCAGTTCTTC. It yields the protein CASDMGPGVEQFF.

This clonotype was detected ten times or more. V and J are TRBV6-2 or TRBV6-3 and TRBJ2-5; 7 bases agree with TRBD1. V was pared by 6 bases and J by 5 bases, with 6 bases of the junction left unmatched. CDR3 length: 13 amino acids. Germline CDR1 is MNHEY and CDR2 is SVGEGT. For the CDR3, the DNA is TGTGCCAGCAGCCGGGGACAGACGGAGACCCAGTACTTC. The encoded protein is CASSRGQTETQYF.

This clonotype showed up just a few times. As DNA, the CDR3 is TGCGCCAGCAGCTCGACAGGGGAAGAGACCCAGTACTTC. This encodes CASSSTGEETQYF. The chain recombines TRBV5-1 with TRBJ2-5; 8 nucleotides match TRBD1. CDR1 and CDR2 from the germline V gene are SGHRS and YFSETQ. J was trimmed by 3 bases and V by 3 bases; bases with no gene match: 1. The CDR3 contains 13 residues.

In its sample, this clonotype was seen many times. The chain links TRBV9 to TRBJ2-7, with TRBD1 identical over 9 bases. Trimming at V came to 0 bases and at J to 5 bases, leaving 3 bases not matched to a gene. The CDR3 extends over 14 amino acids. Germline CDR1 and CDR2: SGDLS and YYNGEE. The CDR3, as DNA: TGTGCCAGCAGCGTAGGGGACAGGGCCCACGAGCAGTACTTC. As protein: CASSVGDRAHEQYF.

The chain has TRBV5-1 and TRBJ1-4; 8 positions agree with TRBD1. From germline, CDR1 is SGHRS and CDR2 YFSETQ. The V and J ends lost 0 bases and 7 bases, in that order; junction bases with no gene match: 5. The CDR3 length is 15 residues. CDR3 DNA: TGCGCCAGCAGCTTGGAGGGGCAGGGGGCTGAAAAACTGTTTTTT. Encoded protein: CASSLEGQGAEKLFF. The full variable domain, in which reference TRBV5-1 and TRBJ1-4 provide the parts outside the CDR3, is KAGVTQTPRYLIKTRGQQVTLSCSPISGHRSVSWYQQTPGQGLQFLFEYFSETQRNKGNFPGRFSGRQFSNSRSEMNVSTLELGDSALYLCASSLEGQGAEKLFFGSGTQLSVL.

The chain is built from TRBV20-1 and TRBJ2-5; maybe TRBD1 (6 bases). The length of the CDR3 is 13 residues. Per germline, CDR1 DFQATT and CDR2 SNEGSKA (reference sequence). V was clipped by 2 bases and J by 1 base, with 8 bases between them. The CDR3 nucleotides read TGCAGTGCTAGAAGGACAGCCCAAGAGACCCAGTACTTC. Protein sequence: CSARRTAQETQYF.

V is TRBV7-9 and J is TRBJ2-3, with D perhaps assigned TRBD1 or TRBD2 (5 bases each). Between the trimmed V and J ends, which lost 3 bases and 1 base, there was a span of 14 bases. This CDR3 has 16 residues. Per the germline V gene, CDR1 is SEHNR and CDR2 is FQNEAQ (reference sequence). The CDR3 DNA reads TGTGCCAGCAGCTTGGGACGGGTATCCCGCACAGATACGCAGTATTTT. This sequence encodes CASSLGRVSRTDTQYF.

The chain uses TRBV10-3 and TRBJ2-1; TRBD2 agrees at 15 bases. The V segment lost 5 bases and the J segment 5 bases; nucleotides outside the gene matches: 10. The CDR3 sequence is 18 residues long. CDR1 is ENHRY, CDR2 SYGVKD, per germline. The CDR3 sequence: CAISRTSGGALDNNEQFF. CDR3 bases: TGTGCCATCAGTAGGACTAGCGGGGGGGCCTTGGACAACAATGAGCAGTTCTTC.

The chain recombines TRBV9 with TRBJ2-2, with unresolved D. V lost 2 bases and J lost 3, with 14 bases in between. The CDR3 runs to 16 residues. Germline V gives CDR1 SGDLS, CDR2 YYNGEE. The CDR3 is CASSVGLADYTGELFF. The CDR3 DNA sequence: TGTGCCAGCAGCGTGGGGTTAGCAGATTACACCGGGGAGCTGTTTTTT.

The V and J genes are TRBV10-3 and TRBJ2-7; D is ambiguous. The CDR3 totals 14 residues. The V gene's germline CDR1 is ENHRY and CDR2 SYGVKD. Trimming removed 1 base at V and 0 bases at J, with 7 bases between. The CDR3 loop is CAISEYGSSYEQYF. CDR3 DNA sequence: TGTGCCATCAGTGAGTACGGAAGCTCCTACGAGCAGTACTTC.

This clonotype was counted only a few times. The chain has TRBV9 and TRBJ2-1, with TRBD1 matching over 7 bases. Germline V gives CDR1 SGDLS, CDR2 YYNGEE. Trimming removed 0 bases from V and 6 bases from J; junction bases left unmatched: 6. This CDR3 has 15 amino acids. In DNA form, the CDR3 reads TGTGCCAGCAGCGTAGGAAGGGGGCTAAGCAATGAGCAGTTCTTC. Its protein product is CASSVGRGLSNEQFF.

The gene calls are TRBV20-1 and TRBJ1-5; 9 positions match TRBD1. CDR3 length: 13 residues. V shed 5 bases, J shed 3 bases, and the junction held 2 bases outside the gene matches. CDR1 and CDR2 from the germline V gene are DFQATT and SNEGSKA (reference sequence). The CDR3 sequence: CSAWTGDNQPQHF. CDR3 coding DNA: TGCAGTGCTTGGACAGGGGACAATCAGCCCCAGCATTTT.

This clonotype was counted a few times. J is TRBJ2-7 and V is TRBV20-1; 8 positions agree with TRBD1. Germline CDR1 is DFQATT and CDR2 is SNEGSKA (reference sequence). V lost 6 bases to trimming and J lost 2 bases; unmatched junction nucleotides: 12. CDR3 length: 15 residues. The chain's CDR3 is CSAPDRDRETYEQYF. DNA for the CDR3: TGCAGTGCCCCGGACAGGGACAGAGAGACCTACGAGCAGTACTTC.

This clonotype has at least ten counts. The genes are TRBV24-1 and TRBJ1-1; no definite D call. CDR1 is KGHDR, CDR2 SFDVKD, per germline. CDR3 length: 15 residues. Trimming cost V 1 base and J 1 base, with 9 bases left between them. The CDR3 protein is CATSDFEGQNTEAFF. Here the CDR3 DNA reads TGTGCCACCAGTGATTTCGAGGGCCAGAACACTGAAGCTTTCTTT.

Regarding this clonotype: The conserved phenylalanine or tryptophan normally closing the CDR3 is absent here, so this likely arose from a read error. The chain employs TRBV4-3 and TRBJ2-2, with TRBD2 matching 8 bases. V gave up 1 base and J gave up 1 base; unmatched junction bases: 5. This CDR3 comprises 17 residues. Germline loops: CDR1 LGHNA, CDR2 YSLEER. This CDR3 is CASSQGSAGGNTGELFV. The CDR3 DNA is TGCGCCAGCAGCCAAGGTTCTGCGGGGGGGAACACCGGGGAGCTGTTTGTT.

The chain links TRBV20-1 to TRBJ2-3; 7 bases map to TRBD2. The germline V gene has CDR1 DFQATT and CDR2 SNEGSKA (reference sequence). This CDR3 region has 14 residues. Trimming took 0 bases from V and 4 from J; bases not matched to a gene: 4. CDR3 loop: CSARDGGSADTQYF. CDR3 sequence (DNA): TGCAGTGCTAGAGACGGCGGGAGCGCAGATACGCAGTATTTT.

This clonotype was detected a few times. The rearrangement links TRBV10-3 to TRBJ2-7; TRBD1 agrees at 11 bases. CDR1 ENHRY and CDR2 SYGVKD come from the germline V gene. Trimming at V came to 6 bases and at J to 6 bases, leaving 4 bases not matched to a gene. The length of the CDR3 is 13 residues. CDR3 nucleotides: TGTGCCATCAGGGCGGGACAGGGGGGCGAGCAGTACTTC. Protein sequence: CAIRAGQGGEQYF.

This clonotype was counted between two and nine times. J is TRBJ2-3 and V is TRBV6-5; 8 bases align to TRBD2. The CDR3 consists of 16 residues. Germline CDR1 is MNHEY and CDR2 is SVGAGI. Trimming removed 2 bases from V and 1 base from J; junction bases left unmatched: 5. The DNA of the CDR3 is TGTGCCAGCAGTTACCTCACTAGCGGTGGCACAGATACGCAGTATTTT. Residues: CASSYLTSGGTDTQYF.

This chain links TRBV7-2 with TRBJ1-6, with a tentative D call TRBD1 (5 bases). Per germline, CDR1 SGHTA and CDR2 FQGNSA. The CDR3 extends over 17 amino acids. Trimming pared 1 base from V and 7 bases from J, leaving 17 bases between. The CDR3 region has the DNA TGTGCCAGCAGCTTAGTAAAGTCAGGGAGGGGAAATTCACCCCTCCACTTT. It yields the protein CASSLVKSGRGNSPLHF.

J is TRBJ1-1 and V is TRBV15; a possible D gene is TRBD1 (5 bases). Germline assignment: CDR1 LNHNV and CDR2 YYDKDF (reference sequence). Trimming pared 0 bases from V and 11 bases from J, leaving 13 bases between. This CDR3 contains 13 residues. Here the CDR3 reads CATSRDQAGRAFF. The CDR3 nucleotides are TGTGCCACCAGCAGAGATCAGGCAGGGCGGGCTTTCTTT.

The J gene is TRBJ2-3, the V gene TRBV7-9; D is perhaps TRBD2 (6 bases). CDR1 is SEHNR, CDR2 FQNEAQ, per germline (reference sequence). The V end lost 4 bases, the J end lost 0 bases, and 11 bases lay between the germline ends. CDR3 length equals 15 residues. CDR3 protein: CASSWGGLSTDTQYF. Written as DNA, the CDR3 is TGTGCCAGCAGCTGGGGAGGACTGAGCACAGATACGCAGTATTTT.

The J gene is TRBJ2-3, the V gene TRBV7-3, with D uncertain. Germline assignment: CDR1 SGHTA and CDR2 FQGTGA. The CDR3 loop spans 16 amino acids. Trimming pared 4 bases from V and 1 base from J, leaving 15 bases between. CDR3 DNA: TGTGCCAGCAGCTCAGAGAAGGCTATACGCACAGATACGCAGTATTTT. This encodes CASSSEKAIRTDTQYF.